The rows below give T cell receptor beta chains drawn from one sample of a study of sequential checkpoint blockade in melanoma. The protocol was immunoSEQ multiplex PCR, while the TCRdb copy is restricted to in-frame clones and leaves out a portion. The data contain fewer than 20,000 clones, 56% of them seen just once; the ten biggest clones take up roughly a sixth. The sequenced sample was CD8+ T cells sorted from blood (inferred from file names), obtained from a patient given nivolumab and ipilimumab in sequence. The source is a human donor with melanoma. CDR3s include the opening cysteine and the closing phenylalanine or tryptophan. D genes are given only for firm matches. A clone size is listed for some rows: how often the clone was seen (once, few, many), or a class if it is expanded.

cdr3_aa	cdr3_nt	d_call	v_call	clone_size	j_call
CASSQEFRTADTQYF	TGTGCCAGCAGCCAAGAATTCAGGACAGCAGATACGCAGTATTTT	NA	TRBV4-2	NA	TRBJ2-3
CASTPGISNQPQHF	TGTGCCAGCACTCCCGGGATTAGCAATCAGCCCCAGCATTTT	NA	TRBV2	NA	TRBJ1-5
CASSFLPTPTSGRDGEQFF	TGTGCCAGCAGCTTTTTACCCACGCCGACTAGCGGGAGGGATGGGGAGCAGTTCTTC	TRBD2	TRBV5-4	few	TRBJ2-1
CASSTGTSGSSDTQYF	TGTGCCAGCAGCACCGGGACTAGCGGGTCGTCAGATACGCAGTATTTT	TRBD2	TRBV9	NA	TRBJ2-3
CASSVTSGGGFNEQFF	TGTGCCAGCAGCGTGACTAGCGGGGGAGGATTCAATGAGCAGTTCTTC	TRBD2	TRBV11-3	few	TRBJ2-1
CASSEFPSGNYEQYF	TGTGCCAGCAGTGAATTCCCTAGCGGGAACTACGAGCAGTACTTC	TRBD2	TRBV2	NA	TRBJ2-7
CASSLGLAGEETQYF	TGTGCCAGCAGCTTGGGACTAGCGGGAGAAGAGACCCAGTACTTC	TRBD2	TRBV7-9	few	TRBJ2-5
CAWSVLSTDLINYGYTF	TGTGCCTGGAGTGTACTCTCCACAGACCTAATTAACTATGGCTACACCTTC	NA	TRBV30	once	TRBJ1-2
CASDPFAGRGGGTQYF	TGTGCCAGCGACCCTTTTGCAGGGAGGGGTGGAGGTACGCAGTATTTT	TRBD2	TRBV27	NA	TRBJ2-3
CASSVVGGTGLGYTF	TGTGCCAGCAGCGTAGTAGGGGGGACAGGACTAGGCTACACCTTC	TRBD1	TRBV9	once	TRBJ1-2
CASRVVGADTQYF	TGTGCCAGTCGAGTAGTCGGTGCAGATACGCAGTATTTT	NA	TRBV6-5	NA	TRBJ2-3
CASSQETGGMYEQYF	TGCGCCAGCAGCCAAGAAACAGGGGGAATGTATGAGCAGTACTTC	TRBD1	TRBV4-1	NA	TRBJ2-7
CASSLASARRPAEQYF	TGTGCCAGCAGCTTGGCCAGTGCCCGGCGGCCTGCCGAGCAGTACTTC	NA	TRBV19	few	TRBJ2-7
CASSLGSGSEAFF	TGCGCCAGCAGCTTGGGGTCCGGGAGTGAAGCTTTCTTT	NA	TRBV5-1	NA	TRBJ1-1
CASSASTGYGYTF	TGTGCCAGCAGCGCCTCGACCGGGTATGGCTACACCTTC	NA	TRBV5-8	NA	TRBJ1-2
CASGLADRPDYGYTF	TGTGCTAGTGGTTTGGCGGACAGGCCGGACTATGGCTACACCTTC	TRBD1	TRBV12-5	NA	TRBJ1-2
CASSSRWGQVEREAFF	TGTGCCAGCAGTTCTCGATGGGGACAGGTTGAGCGTGAAGCTTTCTTT	TRBD1	TRBV27	NA	TRBJ1-1
CASSAELRYSEQYF	TGTGCCAGCAGCGCCGAGCTCCGATACAGCGAGCAGTACTTC	NA	TRBV6-5	NA	TRBJ2-7
CASSEARQLFTDTQYF	TGTGCCAGCAGTGAAGCGAGGCAGCTATTCACAGATACGCAGTATTTT	NA	TRBV2	few	TRBJ2-3
CAWSLGTGGLYGYTF	TGTGCCTGGAGTCTCGGGACAGGGGGCCTCTATGGCTACACCTTC	TRBD1	TRBV30	NA	TRBJ1-2
CASSKTTVGNSPLHF	TGTGCCAGCAGCAAAACGACAGTAGGGAATTCACCCCTCCACTTT	NA	TRBV28	NA	TRBJ1-6
CASSSPGLDYTQYF	TGTGCCAGCAGCTCACCGGGACTCGATTATACGCAGTATTTT	NA	TRBV7-3	NA	TRBJ2-3
CASSLAGRDSYEQYF	TGTGCCAGCAGCTTAGCCGGTCGGGACTCCTACGAGCAGTACTTC	NA	TRBV13	few	TRBJ2-7
CAWSLADEAFF	TGTGCCTGGAGTTTGGCAGATGAAGCTTTCTTT	NA	TRBV30	NA	TRBJ1-1
CASSFFPGEQYF	TGTGCCAGCAGCTTTTTTCCAGGCGAGCAGTACTTC	NA	TRBV7-9	NA	TRBJ2-7
CASSYSGTGVQPQHF	TGCGCCAGCAGCTATTCCGGGACAGGGGTTCAGCCCCAGCATTTT	TRBD1	TRBV4-1	NA	TRBJ1-5
CASSLTGAYNEQFF	TGTGCCAGCAGTTTAACGGGAGCCTACAATGAGCAGTTCTTC	NA	TRBV27	NA	TRBJ2-1